The rows below give T cell receptor beta chains drawn from one sample of a study of shared clonotypes between healthy human individuals. The protocol was immunoSEQ multiplex PCR, while the TCRdb copy is restricted to in-frame clones and leaves out a portion. The table lists approximately 2.4 million clones, 95% of them singletons, with 0.13% in the top ten. The sequencing input was naive CD4+ T cells sorted from blood. All receptors derive from a man aged 18 to 30 in good health. Each CDR3 is given with its conserved first and last residue. A D gene is named only where the DNA matches it firmly. Not all rows give a size; the values are once, few, many and, for expanded clones, a class.

v_gene	abundance	d_gene	j_gene	CDR3aa	CDR3nt
TRBV25-1	-	TRBD1	TRBJ1-5	CASSPGQFNQPQHF	TGTGCCAGCAGTCCGGGACAGTTTAATCAGCCCCAGCATTTT
TRBV6-6	-	TRBD2	TRBJ2-3	CASRPSGGTDTQYF	TGTGCCAGCAGACCTAGCGGCGGCACAGATACGCAGTATTTT
TRBV25-1	-	-	TRBJ2-5	CASSESTLIETQYF	TGTGCCAGCAGTGAAAGCACACTCATAGAGACCCAGTACTTC
TRBV11-2	once	-	TRBJ2-3	CASSFSRGAPTDTQYF	TGTGCCAGCAGCTTTTCCCGGGGGGCCCCCACAGATACGCAGTATTTT
TRBV15	-	-	TRBJ2-7	CATSRDQGGSYEQYF	TGTGCCACCAGCAGAGATCAAGGGGGTTCCTACGAGCAGTACTTC
TRBV18	-	-	TRBJ2-7	CASSPGGAFDEQYF	TGTGCCAGCTCACCGGGGGGGGCCTTCGACGAGCAGTACTTC
TRBV10-3	-	-	TRBJ2-2	CAISESKSPTGELFF	TGTGCCATCAGTGAGTCGAAGTCCCCCACCGGGGAGCTGTTTTTT
TRBV5-6	-	-	TRBJ1-5	CASSSGGSNQPQHF	TGTGCCAGCAGCAGCGGGGGTAGCAATCAGCCCCAGCATTTT
TRBV30	few	-	TRBJ1-1	CAWRDMNTEAFF	TGTGCCTGGAGAGATATGAACACTGAAGCTTTCTTT
TRBV13	-	TRBD2	TRBJ2-1	CASSLVAGGPLSYNEQFF	TGTGCCAGCAGCTTAGTAGCGGGGGGTCCTTTATCCTACAATGAGCAGTTCTTC
TRBV29-1	-	TRBD1	TRBJ2-7	CSVAGTGSGEQYF	TGCAGCGTTGCGGGGACAGGTTCCGGCGAGCAGTACTTC
TRBV5-1	few	-	TRBJ2-7	CASSSDGPSGPSEQYF	TGCGCCAGCAGCTCGGACGGTCCTTCGGGTCCCTCCGAGCAGTACTTC
TRBV5-1	-	TRBD2	TRBJ2-7	CASGTETSGIYEQYF	TGCGCCAGCGGAACCGAGACTAGCGGAATCTACGAGCAGTACTTC
TRBV5-1	-	TRBD1	TRBJ2-3	CASSRDREGDTQYF	TGCGCCAGCAGCAGGGACAGGGAGGGAGATACGCAGTATTTT
TRBV6-1	-	TRBD1	TRBJ1-4	CASSEMTGGNRAEKLFF	TGTGCCAGCAGTGAGATGACAGGGGGCAATCGCGCTGAAAAACTGTTTTTT
TRBV5-1	few	-	TRBJ1-2	CASSTPYGYTF	TGCGCCAGCAGCACGCCATATGGCTACACCTTC
TRBV4-2	once	-	TRBJ2-5	CASSQGKGKETQYF	TGTGCCAGCAGCCAAGGGAAAGGGAAAGAGACCCAGTACTTC
TRBV6-1	-	TRBD1	TRBJ1-1	CASSLIGGDTEAFF	TGTGCCAGCAGCCTAATAGGGGGCGACACTGAAGCTTTCTTT
TRBV30	-	-	TRBJ2-1	CAWNQGNEQFF	TGTGCCTGGAATCAGGGCAATGAGCAGTTCTTC
TRBV9	-	TRBD1	TRBJ2-1	CASSVGMIGGDREFF	TGTGCCAGCAGCGTAGGAATGATTGGTGGGGACAGAGAATTCTTC
TRBV5-1	-	-	TRBJ1-1	CASSSPRGESTEAFF	TGCGCCAGCAGCTCCCCAAGGGGGGAAAGCACTGAAGCTTTCTTT
TRBV18	-	TRBD1	TRBJ1-2	CASSPQGDGYTF	TGTGCCAGCTCCCCTCAGGGGGATGGCTACACCTTC
TRBV6-1	-	-	TRBJ1-4	CASRLTGLTNEKLFF	TGTGCCAGCAGACTCACAGGGTTAACTAATGAAAAACTGTTTTTT
TRBV5-4	-	-	TRBJ2-7	CASSPGMSYEQYF	TGTGCCAGCAGCCCCGGGATGTCCTACGAGCAGTACTTC
TRBV7-2	-	TRBD2	TRBJ2-3	CASSFGGGAVAQYF	TGTGCCAGCAGCTTTGGCGGGGGGGCAGTGGCGCAGTATTTT
TRBV19	-	-	TRBJ1-1	CASRGGIMNTEAFF	TGTGCCAGTCGTGGGGGGATCATGAACACTGAAGCTTTCTTT
TRBV2	-	TRBD2	TRBJ2-1	CASSAGTSGYNEQFF	TGTGCCAGCAGTGCCGGGACTAGCGGTTACAATGAGCAGTTCTTC
TRBV19	-	TRBD1	TRBJ1-6	CASSLGQNNSPLHF	TGTGCCAGTAGCCTGGGACAGAACAATTCACCCCTCCACTTT
TRBV10-3	-	-	TRBJ2-1	CASGARGGKENEQFF	TGTGCCTCCGGAGCCCGCGGAGGGAAGGAGAATGAGCAGTTCTTC
TRBV7-9	-	-	TRBJ1-1	CASSLANRGATEAFF	TGTGCCAGCAGCTTAGCGAACCGGGGCGCCACTGAAGCTTTCTTT
TRBV9	-	-	TRBJ2-3	CASSVESGLDTQYF	TGTGCCAGCAGCGTAGAATCGGGACTGGATACGCAGTATTTT
TRBV2	-	-	TRBJ2-7	CASSEETTVGEQYF	TGTGCCAGCAGTGAAGAAACGACTGTGGGGGAGCAGTACTTC
TRBV9	-	TRBD2	TRBJ2-6	CASSVGGGLPNVLTF	TGTGCCAGCAGCGTAGGGGGGGGTCTCCCCAACGTCCTGACTTTC
TRBV18	-	TRBD1	TRBJ1-1	CASSSQGAHTEAFF	TGTGCCAGCTCATCACAGGGGGCGCATACTGAAGCTTTCTTT
TRBV7-2	-	TRBD1	TRBJ1-2	CASSLPFGQGAMGYTF	TGTGCCAGCAGCTTGCCCTTCGGACAGGGGGCGATGGGCTACACCTTC
TRBV15	-	-	TRBJ1-2	CATAGAPPNYGYTF	TGTGCCACCGCAGGGGCCCCACCTAACTATGGCTACACCTTC
TRBV15	-	-	TRBJ1-1	CATTKGGSRVTEAFF	TGTGCCACAACCAAGGGGGGCAGCAGGGTGACTGAAGCTTTCTTT
TRBV2	-	TRBD1	TRBJ1-6	CASSGGSDRGTNSPLHF	TGTGCCAGCAGTGGCGGTTCGGACAGGGGGACAAATTCACCCCTCCACTTT
TRBV6-1	-	-	TRBJ2-7	CASSEMGSAVYEQYF	TGTGCCAGCAGTGAGATGGGGAGCGCGGTCTACGAGCAGTACTTC
TRBV5-6	-	TRBD2	TRBJ2-7	CASTYWRGSYEQYF	TGTGCCAGCACCTATTGGCGGGGGAGCTACGAGCAGTACTTC
TRBV7-2	-	TRBD1	TRBJ2-7	CASSLGQGFLYEQYF	TGTGCCAGCAGCTTAGGACAGGGTTTCCTCTACGAGCAGTACTTC
TRBV23-1	-	-	TRBJ1-1	CASSQSGGTEAFF	TGCGCCAGCAGTCAATCTGGCGGGACTGAAGCTTTCTTT
TRBV7-9	-	-	TRBJ2-3	CASSERTLITGDTQYF	TGTGCCAGCAGCGAAAGGACTCTCATTACGGGAGATACGCAGTATTTT
TRBV6-5	-	-	TRBJ1-2	CAARGEGNYGYTF	TGTGCCGCCCGAGGGGAGGGAAACTATGGCTACACCTTC
TRBV9	-	TRBD2	TRBJ2-7	CASSVAGGSSYEQYF	TGTGCCAGCAGCGTAGCCGGGGGGAGCTCCTACGAGCAGTACTTC
TRBV6-6	-	-	TRBJ2-1	CASRGYNEQFF	TGTGCCAGCAGAGGGTACAATGAGCAGTTCTTC
TRBV11-3	-	-	TRBJ2-7	CASSLQGMSYEQYF	TGTGCCAGCAGCTTACAGGGAATGTCCTACGAGCAGTACTTC
TRBV10-3	-	TRBD1	TRBJ2-1	CAIRDPGQGNNEQFF	TGTGCCATCAGAGACCCGGGACAGGGGAACAATGAGCAGTTCTTC